This TCR beta chain stems from a study of OX40 agonist ivuxolimab in advanced cancers. Study findings and constraints: Dose levels from 0.1 to 3.0 mg/kg saw CD4+ and CD8+ blood T cells expand clonally by week 6.

TCRdb's copy holds only in-frame clones and misses some; the assay was immunoSEQ multiplex PCR. The sample lists tens of thousands of clones, 85% to 90% occurring once. This clone was detected only a few times. Its antigen remains unidentified. The material was CD4+ or CD8+ T cells sorted from blood, obtained in a trial of the OX40 agonist ivuxolimab. The TCR comes from an adult with an advanced solid tumor such as melanoma, head and neck, liver or kidney cancer.

The CDR3 nucleotides read TGTGCCTGGAGTCCAGGAATCGGGGGTCATGGCTACACCTTC. Protein sequence: CAWSPGIGGHGYTF. This rearrangement joins TRBV30 to TRBJ1-2; TRBD1 might be the D (5 bases). V dropped 2 bases and J dropped 6 bases, with 16 bases sitting between them. Germline CDR1 and CDR2: GTSNPN and SVGIG (reference sequence). The CDR3 contains 14 residues.